Listed here are 15 T cell receptor beta chains from one sample, sequenced in a study of technical replicates of blood from several donors. Repertoires were generated with immunoSEQ multiplex PCR, while TCRdb's copy carries only in-frame clones and drops some. The sample consists of 65,000 to 90,000 clones, 80% to 90% of them appearing once. The sequenced material came from PBMCs. These receptors all stem from a human donor in good health. Some clones in this sample may be carry-over from other donors' samples.

The rearrangement uses TRBV30 and TRBJ1-5; a weak D match, TRBD1 (6 bases). Trimming removed 2 bases from V and 4 bases from J, with 9 bases in between. Germline V lookup: CDR1 GTSNPN, CDR2 SVGIG (reference sequence). There are 13 residues in the CDR3. CDR3 sequence (DNA): TGTGCCTGGAGTAATCAGGGGAATCAGCCCCAGCATTTT. It codes for CAWSNQGNQPQHF.

The V gene is TRBV4-1, the J gene TRBJ2-5, with 9 bases matching TRBD2. The CDR3 runs 16 residues. Germline V lookup: CDR1 MGHRA, CDR2 YSYEKL. Trimming at V came to 1 base and at J to 1 base, leaving 4 bases not matched to a gene. The CDR3 DNA reads TGCGCCAGCAGCCAAGGTCGAGCGGGGGGCCAAGAGACCCAGTACTTC. Translated, it gives CASSQGRAGGQETQYF.

This clone was counted once. This sequence joins TRBV9 and TRBJ2-5; 10 bases agree with TRBD2. There are 17 residues in the CDR3. V shed 0 bases, J shed 0 bases, and the junction held 5 bases outside the gene matches. Per germline, CDR1 SGDLS and CDR2 YYNGEE. CDR3 DNA sequence: TGTGCCAGCAGCGTAGGCTGGACTAGCGGAAACCAAGAGACCCAGTACTTC. Translated, it gives CASSVGWTSGNQETQYF.

The chain joins TRBV7-8 to TRBJ1-6; D might be TRBD1 (5 bases). The germline V and J ends were trimmed by 1 base and 1 base, with 17 bases remaining between them. This CDR3 region has 19 residues. Germline V gives CDR1 SGHVS, CDR2 FQNEAQ. The CDR3 here is CASSLGGHPGQSYNSPLHF. The CDR3 bases are TGTGCCAGCAGCTTAGGAGGACACCCCGGGCAATCCTATAATTCACCCCTCCACTTT.

The V and J genes are TRBV18 and TRBJ1-2; D possibly corresponds to TRBD1 (5 bases). The CDR3 covers 15 residues. Looked up from germline, CDR1 is KGHSH and CDR2 is LQKENI. Trimming cost V 3 bases and J 8 bases, with 19 bases left between them. The CDR3 DNA is TGTGCCAGCTCACCCCAGGGTATTGGGGCTGAAGGCTACACCTTC. Residues: CASSPQGIGAEGYTF.

The rearrangement joins TRBV5-1 to TRBJ2-5; 7 bases are shared with TRBD1. The CDR3 runs 13 residues. Germline trimming cut 4 bases from V and 5 bases from J; bases unmatched to any gene: 5. Germline loops: CDR1 SGHRS, CDR2 YFSETQ. The CDR3 loop is CASSDRVRETQYF. Written as DNA, the CDR3 is TGCGCCAGCAGCGACAGGGTCCGGGAGACCCAGTACTTC.

The CDR3: CASSDLGVGLGYTF. CDR3 nucleotides: TGTGCCAGCAGTGACCTGGGAGTCGGGTTAGGCTACACCTTC. The chain uses TRBV2 and TRBJ1-2; D gene uncertain. Germline V gene data show CDR1 as SNHLY and CDR2 as FYNNEI. Trimming took 3 bases from V and 8 from J, leaving 16 bases between them. The CDR3 runs 14 residues. Drawing the rest from reference TRBV2 and TRBJ1-2, the complete variable domain is EPEVTQTPSHQVTQMGQEVILRCVPISNHLYFYWYRQILGQKVEFLVSFYNNEISEKSEIFDDQFSVERPDGSNFTLKIRSTKLEDSAMYFCASSDLGVGLGYTFGSGTRLTVV.

This chain joins TRBV10-3 and TRBJ2-3; 9 bases fit TRBD2. Germline assignment: CDR1 ENHRY and CDR2 SYGVKD. Losses at the gene ends were 7 bases for V and 5 bases for J; bases not matched to a gene: 10. The CDR3 loop spans 15 amino acids. In nucleotides, the CDR3 is TGTGCCATCAATATGGGCGGGAGGGACGTAGATACGCAGTATTTT. Amino acid sequence: CAINMGGRDVDTQYF.

This sequence joins TRBV7-2 and TRBJ2-5, with D possibly TRBD2 on 5 matching bases. Germline V lookup: CDR1 SGHTA, CDR2 FQGNSA. Trimming removed 6 bases at V and 5 bases at J, with 19 bases between. The CDR3 length is 15 residues. The CDR3 here is CASSRGPHPGETQYF. CDR3 nucleotides: TGTGCCAGCAGTCGAGGACCTCACCCGGGGGAGACCCAGTACTTC.

This clone was picked up one time. CDR3 bases: TGTGCCAGCAGCCTTAGGACTAGCGGTTACAATGAGCAGTTCTTC. Translation: CASSLRTSGYNEQFF. The genes are TRBV11-3 and TRBJ2-1; 10 positions match TRBD2. CDR3 length equals 15 residues. The junction had 5 bases not matched to a gene; V was cut back by 5 bases and J by 4 bases. Germline CDR1 reads SGHNT; CDR2 reads YENEEA.

V gene TRBV5-1 combines with J gene TRBJ1-5; no clear D gene. Germline V gives CDR1 SGHRS, CDR2 YFSETQ. The CDR3 length is 13 residues. The V end lost 0 bases, the J end lost 11 bases, and 12 bases lay between the germline ends. The CDR3 protein is CASSLAEAGTQHF. The CDR3 DNA sequence: TGCGCCAGCAGCTTGGCCGAAGCCGGGACCCAGCATTTT.

This clone came up a few times. CDR3 in amino acids: CASSPGQGNAEAFF. Written as DNA, the CDR3 is TGCGCCAGCAGCCCAGGACAGGGGAATGCTGAAGCTTTCTTT. This chain connects TRBV5-1 to TRBJ1-1; 9 bases align to TRBD1. V was clipped by 4 bases and J by 6 bases; unmatched bases: 7. This CDR3 is 14 amino acids long. CDR1 SGHRS and CDR2 YFSETQ come from the germline V gene.

This chain's CDR3 is CAISESTVSSYNEQFF. CDR3 sequence (DNA): TGTGCCATCAGTGAGTCGACAGTTAGCTCCTACAATGAGCAGTTCTTC. The gene calls are TRBV10-3 and TRBJ2-1; possible D gene TRBD1, 5 bases. CDR1 and CDR2 from the germline V gene are ENHRY and SYGVKD. This CDR3 contains 16 residues. Deletions cut 0 bases from V and 0 bases from J, with 9 bases between.

The chain uses TRBV7-3 and TRBJ2-7; unclear D gene. With 2 bases removed from V and 5 bases from J, the gap between germline ends came to 13 bases. Germline V gene sequence: CDR1 SGHTA, CDR2 FQGTGA. The length of the CDR3 is 14 residues. CDR3: CASSLGSRFHEQYF. In DNA, the CDR3 is TGTGCCAGCAGCTTAGGTTCCAGATTCCACGAGCAGTACTTC.

A few counts support this clone. The chain recombines TRBV27 with TRBJ1-1, with 8 bases that match TRBD1. The ends lost 4 bases at V and 11 bases at J; junction bases unmatched: 9. Germline CDR1 reads MNHEY; CDR2 reads SMNVEV (reference sequence). The CDR3 consists of 13 residues. This chain's CDR3 is CASSSTGAQEAFF. CDR3 bases: TGTGCCAGCAGTTCGACAGGGGCTCAGGAGGCTTTCTTT.